The rows below give T cell receptor beta chains drawn from one sample of a study of blood T cell repertoires in COVID-19. Generated by immunoSEQ multiplex PCR, the TCRdb table keeps only in-frame clones and is missing some. The table lists 90,000 to 100,000 clones, 70% to 90% of them singletons. Sequenced input: peripheral blood. All receptors come from a man older than 75 with acute or convalescent COVID-19. Each CDR3 is given with its conserved first and last residue. Fields, in order: V gene, clone size, J gene, CDR3 protein. A clone size is listed for some rows: how often the clone was seen (once, few, many), or a class if it is expanded.

V: TRBV9
size: .
J: TRBJ2-1
CDR3: CASSVAVFGEQFF

V: TRBV5-4
size: .
J: TRBJ2-7
CDR3: CASSSQKESSYEQYF

V: TRBV3-1/TRBV3-2
size: .
J: TRBJ1-4
CDR3: CASSQGGRANEKLFF

V: TRBV11-3
size: .
J: TRBJ2-7
CDR3: CASSHRLADSYEQYF

V: TRBV28
size: .
J: TRBJ1-5
CDR3: CASRRSTGNQPQHF

V: TRBV19
size: .
J: TRBJ1-5
CDR3: CASSISRQDPWPQHF

V: TRBV18
size: few
J: TRBJ2-3
CDR3: CASSPPTEPDTQYF

V: TRBV6-5
size: .
J: TRBJ1-3
CDR3: CASITDRGNTIYF

V: TRBV6-2/TRBV6-3
size: .
J: TRBJ2-7
CDR3: CASSYSSTTSLREQYF

V: TRBV2
size: .
J: TRBJ2-7
CDR3: CASMSAYEQYF

V: TRBV21-1
size: .
J: TRBJ2-3
CDR3: CASSKWGQIQSTDTQYF

V: TRBV19
size: .
J: TRBJ2-2
CDR3: CASSTREGYGELFF

V: TRBV6-4
size: .
J: TRBJ2-4
CDR3: CASSDSIGSGDIQYF

V: TRBV27
size: .
J: TRBJ1-5
CDR3: CASSLYGGLGHNQPQHF

V: TRBV28
size: .
J: TRBJ2-3
CDR3: CASRGSGTASTDTQYF

V: TRBV4-3
size: few
J: TRBJ2-7
CDR3: CASSQGLAEHYEQYF

V: TRBV27
size: .
J: TRBJ2-1
CDR3: CASRRFTDRGGRNEQFF

V: TRBV5-1
size: .
J: TRBJ2-3
CDR3: CASSLFLAGVEDTQYF

V: TRBV7-8
size: medium-sized
J: TRBJ2-7
CDR3: CASSSAGLGYEQYF

V: TRBV28
size: .
J: TRBJ1-5
CDR3: CASSLELRNQPQHF

V: TRBV11-2
size: .
J: TRBJ2-3
CDR3: CASSLDPAGSTDTQYF

V: TRBV7-2
size: .
J: TRBJ1-5
CDR3: CASSLVGQGANQPQHF

V: TRBV5-5
size: .
J: TRBJ1-1
CDR3: CASSLVGRPVVTEAFF

V: TRBV28
size: .
J: TRBJ1-4
CDR3: CASSLGTGGRGEKLFF

V: TRBV10-3
size: .
J: TRBJ2-7
CDR3: CAISEPGQGDYEQYF

V: TRBV21-1
size: .
J: TRBJ1-2
CDR3: CASNAPGQGNYGYTF

V: TRBV18
size: .
J: TRBJ2-7
CDR3: CASSPGGQTEQYF

V: TRBV5-4
size: medium-sized
J: TRBJ2-2
CDR3: CASSFPAGELFF

V: TRBV10-3
size: once
J: TRBJ2-7
CDR3: CATRTVSYEQYF

V: TRBV5-6
size: once
J: TRBJ2-2
CDR3: CASRTRIVYNGELFF

V: TRBV6-1
size: .
J: TRBJ1-1
CDR3: CASSEGGVGTEAFF

V: TRBV3-1/TRBV3-2
size: .
J: TRBJ1-3
CDR3: CASSPRRGHSGNTIYF

V: TRBV19
size: .
J: TRBJ2-3
CDR3: CASSIGGSEVADTQYF

V: TRBV7-9
size: .
J: TRBJ2-7
CDR3: CASSLDGSRGEQYF

V: TRBV28
size: .
J: TRBJ2-6
CDR3: CASSNLPGESGANVLTF

V: TRBV19
size: once
J: TRBJ1-5
CDR3: CASSVGPLKLGNQPQHF

V: TRBV5-1
size: few
J: TRBJ2-5
CDR3: CASSLGPGQGRGETQYF

V: TRBV28
size: .
J: TRBJ2-7
CDR3: CASSSPSGRIMYEQYF

V: TRBV11-2
size: .
J: TRBJ2-1
CDR3: CASSLERGLSGREQFF

V: TRBV10-3
size: .
J: TRBJ2-1
CDR3: CAISELGGNEQFF

V: TRBV3-1/TRBV3-2
size: .
J: TRBJ2-2
CDR3: CASSQASRLEAGELFF

V: TRBV7-8
size: .
J: TRBJ1-4
CDR3: CASSPTDRGGEKLFF

V: TRBV7-2
size: .
J: TRBJ1-2
CDR3: CASSRLPGQGAGGYTF